These T cell receptor beta chains were read from a single sample in a study of T cells after yellow fever vaccination. TCRdb re-called the 5' RACE reads through MiXCR, storing one row per CDR3 protein. This sample has 170,000 or so distinct CDR3 sequences, with over 7% found just once. Sequenced material: CD8+ T cells sorted from PBMCs, taken 45 days after the yellow fever booster vaccination. Every receptor here comes from a man aged 18 to 29 who received the YFV17D yellow fever vaccine. Both conserved end residues are part of each CDR3. Fields, in order: J gene, clone size, D gene, V gene, CDR3 length, CDR3 DNA, CDR3 protein. A D gene is named only where the DNA matches it firmly. Size values are once, few and many counts, or a class for expanded clones, and some rows have none.

j_call: TRBJ1-1; clone_size: .; d_call: .; v_call: TRBV6-2/TRBV6-3; cdr3_length: 15; cdr3_nt: TGTGCCAGCACCAAGGTCAGGGAAAGGGACACTGAAGCTTTCTTT; cdr3_aa: CASTKVRERDTEAFF
j_call: TRBJ1-5; clone_size: .; d_call: TRBD1; v_call: TRBV10-3; cdr3_length: 11; cdr3_nt: TGTGCCACGACAGGGAAATGGCCCCAGCATTTT; cdr3_aa: CATTGKWPQHF
j_call: TRBJ2-1; clone_size: .; d_call: TRBD1; v_call: TRBV5-4; cdr3_length: 14; cdr3_nt: TGTGCCAGCAGCCTACAGGGGTTTGGCAATGAGCAGTTCTTC; cdr3_aa: CASSLQGFGNEQFF
j_call: TRBJ2-5; clone_size: .; d_call: .; v_call: TRBV27; cdr3_length: 13; cdr3_nt: TGTGCCAGCAGTACCGGTGTCAACCGAAGCCAGTACTTC; cdr3_aa: CASSTGVNRSQYF
j_call: TRBJ1-5; clone_size: .; d_call: .; v_call: TRBV27; cdr3_length: 12; cdr3_nt: TGTGCCAGCAGTTTGGTGGGGCAGCCCCAGCATTTT; cdr3_aa: CASSLVGQPQHF
j_call: TRBJ1-5; clone_size: .; d_call: .; v_call: TRBV27; cdr3_length: 14; cdr3_nt: TGTGCCAGCAGTTTTAGGGGGGACAATCAGCCCCAGCATTTT; cdr3_aa: CASSFRGDNQPQHF
j_call: TRBJ1-1; clone_size: few; d_call: .; v_call: TRBV29-1; cdr3_length: 12; cdr3_nt: TGCAGCGTTAGCCCTGGGAACACTGAAGCTTTCTTT; cdr3_aa: CSVSPGNTEAFF
j_call: TRBJ2-3; clone_size: few; d_call: .; v_call: TRBV13; cdr3_length: 15; cdr3_nt: TGTGCCAGCAGCTGGGGACTCCCTGCCCCAGATACGCAGTATTTT; cdr3_aa: CASSWGLPAPDTQYF
j_call: TRBJ2-1; clone_size: .; d_call: TRBD2; v_call: TRBV5-4; cdr3_length: 15; cdr3_nt: TGTGCCAGCAGCTTATACGGGGGGGCTCTCAATGAGCAGTTCTTC; cdr3_aa: CASSLYGGALNEQFF
j_call: TRBJ2-5; clone_size: few; d_call: .; v_call: TRBV29-1; cdr3_length: 15; cdr3_nt: TGCAGCGTTGTTATCCAGGGGTACGACCAAGAGACCCAGTACTTC; cdr3_aa: CSVVIQGYDQETQYF